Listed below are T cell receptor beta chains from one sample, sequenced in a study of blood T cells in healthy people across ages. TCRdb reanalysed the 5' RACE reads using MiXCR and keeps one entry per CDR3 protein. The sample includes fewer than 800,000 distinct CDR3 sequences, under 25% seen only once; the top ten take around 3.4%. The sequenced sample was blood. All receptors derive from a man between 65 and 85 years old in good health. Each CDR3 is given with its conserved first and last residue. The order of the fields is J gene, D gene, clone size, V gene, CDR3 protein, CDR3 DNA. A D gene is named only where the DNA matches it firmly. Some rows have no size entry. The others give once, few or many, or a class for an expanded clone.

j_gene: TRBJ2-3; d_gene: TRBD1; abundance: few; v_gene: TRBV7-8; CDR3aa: CASSLGDSGTDTQYF; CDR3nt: TGTGCCAGCAGCTTAGGGGACAGCGGCACAGATACGCAGTATTTT
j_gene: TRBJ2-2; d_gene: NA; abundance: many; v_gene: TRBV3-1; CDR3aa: CASSQWEILMANTGELFF; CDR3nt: TGTGCCAGCAGCCAATGGGAGATTCTCATGGCCAACACCGGGGAGCTGTTTTTT
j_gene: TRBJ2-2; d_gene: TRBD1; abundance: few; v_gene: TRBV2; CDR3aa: CASRKEGAVTGELFF; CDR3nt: TGTGCCAGCAGAAAAGAGGGGGCGGTCACCGGGGAGCTGTTTTTT
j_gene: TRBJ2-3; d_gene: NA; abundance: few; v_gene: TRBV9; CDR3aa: CASSDYKSSTDTQYF; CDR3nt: TGTGCCAGCAGCGACTACAAATCTAGCACAGATACGCAGTATTTT
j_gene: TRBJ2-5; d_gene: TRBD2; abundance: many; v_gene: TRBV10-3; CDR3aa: CAISEGLAGGETQYF; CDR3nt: TGTGCCATCAGTGAGGGACTAGCGGGAGGGGAGACCCAGTACTTC
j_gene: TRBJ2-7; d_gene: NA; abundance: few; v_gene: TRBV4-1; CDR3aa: CASSQVSWASNYEQYF; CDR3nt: TGCGCCAGCAGCCAAGTATCTTGGGCCAGTAACTACGAGCAGTACTTC
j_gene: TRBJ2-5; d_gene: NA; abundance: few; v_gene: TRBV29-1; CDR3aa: CSSRDGGSETQYF; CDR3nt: TGCAGCTCGCGGGATGGGGGGTCGGAGACCCAGTACTTC
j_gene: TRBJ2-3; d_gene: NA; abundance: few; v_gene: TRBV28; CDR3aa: CASSSGTRGTDTQYF; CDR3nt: TGTGCCAGCAGTTCCGGGACCCGGGGCACAGATACGCAGTATTTT
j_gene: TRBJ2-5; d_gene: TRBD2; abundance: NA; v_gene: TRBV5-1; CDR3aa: CASSLSTSAGGETQYF; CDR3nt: TGCGCCAGCAGCTTGTCCACTAGCGCCGGGGGAGAGACCCAGTACTTC
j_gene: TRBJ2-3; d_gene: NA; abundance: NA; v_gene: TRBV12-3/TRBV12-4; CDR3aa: CASSFRPGSTDTQYF; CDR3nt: TGTGCCAGCAGTTTTCGCCCAGGTAGCACAGATACGCAGTATTTT
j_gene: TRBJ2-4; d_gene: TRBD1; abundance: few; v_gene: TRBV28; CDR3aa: CASSLVGQGGLFQYF; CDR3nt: TGTGCCAGCAGTCTAGTGGGACAGGGGGGATTATTTCAGTACTTC
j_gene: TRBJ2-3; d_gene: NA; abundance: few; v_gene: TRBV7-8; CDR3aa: CASSLKTLHTDTQYF; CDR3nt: TGTGCCAGCAGCTTAAAGACGCTTCACACAGATACGCAGTATTTT
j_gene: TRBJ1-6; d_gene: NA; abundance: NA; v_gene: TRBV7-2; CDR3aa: CASSLERDSPLHF; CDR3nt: TGTGCCAGCAGCTTAGAGCGGGATTCACCCCTCCACTTT
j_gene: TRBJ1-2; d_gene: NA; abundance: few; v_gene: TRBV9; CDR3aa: CASSVGTPTIGYTF; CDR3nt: TGTGCCAGCAGCGTCGGGACCCCTACTATTGGCTACACCTTC
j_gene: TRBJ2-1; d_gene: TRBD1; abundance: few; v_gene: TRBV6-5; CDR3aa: CASSTGTGLYNEQFF; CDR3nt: TGTGCCAGCAGCACCGGGACAGGGCTCTACAATGAGCAGTTCTTC
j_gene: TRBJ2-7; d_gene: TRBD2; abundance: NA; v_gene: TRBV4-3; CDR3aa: CASSQGAGGTEQYF; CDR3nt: TGCGCCAGCAGCCAAGGAGCGGGAGGTACAGAGCAGTACTTC
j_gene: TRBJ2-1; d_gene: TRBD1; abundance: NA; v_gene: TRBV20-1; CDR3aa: CSSRDRKVSYNEQFF; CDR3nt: TGCAGCTCCCGGGACAGGAAAGTGTCCTACAATGAGCAGTTCTTC
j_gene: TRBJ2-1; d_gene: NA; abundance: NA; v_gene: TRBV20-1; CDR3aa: CSASSTRRGNEQFF; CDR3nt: TGCAGTGCTAGTTCGACTCGCCGTGGCAATGAGCAGTTCTTC
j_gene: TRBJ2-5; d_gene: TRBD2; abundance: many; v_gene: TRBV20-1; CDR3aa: CSASGLAGETQYF; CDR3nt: TGCAGTGCTAGTGGACTAGCAGGAGAGACCCAGTACTTC
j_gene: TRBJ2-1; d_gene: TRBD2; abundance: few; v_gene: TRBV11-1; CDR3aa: CASSLGAGLYNEQFF; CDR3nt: TGTGCCAGCAGCTTAGGAGCGGGACTCTACAATGAGCAGTTCTTC
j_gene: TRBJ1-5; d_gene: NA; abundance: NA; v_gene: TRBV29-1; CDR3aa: CSVEVTADQPQHF; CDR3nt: TGCAGCGTTGAAGTGACCGCTGATCAGCCCCAGCATTTT
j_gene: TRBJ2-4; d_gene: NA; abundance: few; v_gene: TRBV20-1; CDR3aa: CSARDQRENIQYF; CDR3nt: TGCAGTGCTAGAGATCAAAGGGAAAACATTCAGTACTTC
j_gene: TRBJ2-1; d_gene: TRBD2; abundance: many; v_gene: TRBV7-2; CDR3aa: CASSLARASGYNEQFF; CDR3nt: TGTGCCAGCAGCTTAGCAAGGGCTAGCGGATACAATGAGCAGTTCTTC
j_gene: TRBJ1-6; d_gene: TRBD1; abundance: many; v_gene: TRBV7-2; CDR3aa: CASSSEGQYNSPLHF; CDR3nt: TGTGCCAGCAGCTCCGAGGGACAGTATAATTCACCCCTCCACTTT
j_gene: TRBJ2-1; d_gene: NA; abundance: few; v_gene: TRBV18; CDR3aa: CASSPLMKNEQFF; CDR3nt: TGTGCCAGCTCACCATTGATGAAGAATGAGCAGTTCTTC
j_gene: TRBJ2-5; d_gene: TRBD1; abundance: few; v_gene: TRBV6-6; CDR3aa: CASRQGQGARVETQYF; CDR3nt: TGTGCCAGCAGACAGGGACAGGGAGCGAGAGTAGAGACCCAGTACTTC
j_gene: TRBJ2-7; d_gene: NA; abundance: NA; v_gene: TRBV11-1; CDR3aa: CASSYGTDGEQYF; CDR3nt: TGTGCCAGCAGCTACGGGACGGACGGCGAGCAGTACTTC
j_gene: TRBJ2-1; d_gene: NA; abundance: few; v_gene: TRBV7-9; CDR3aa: CASSSPDNRPYNEQFF; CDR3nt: TGTGCCAGCAGCTCCCCCGACAACCGGCCCTACAATGAGCAGTTCTTC
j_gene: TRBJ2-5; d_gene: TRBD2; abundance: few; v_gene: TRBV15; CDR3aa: CATSRGTSGQETQYF; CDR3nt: TGTGCCACCAGCAGAGGAACTAGCGGACAAGAGACCCAGTACTTC
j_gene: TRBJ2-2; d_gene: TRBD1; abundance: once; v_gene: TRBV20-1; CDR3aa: CSASMDRDTGELFF; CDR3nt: TGCAGTGCTAGCATGGACAGGGACACCGGGGAGCTGTTTTTT
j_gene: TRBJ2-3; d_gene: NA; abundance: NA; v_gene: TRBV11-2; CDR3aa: CASSLRTQGLSYQETQYF; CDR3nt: TGTGCCAGCAGCCTCCGGACACAAGGACTATCTTACCAAGAGACCCAGTACTTT
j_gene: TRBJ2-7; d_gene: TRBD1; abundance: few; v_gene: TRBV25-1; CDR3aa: CASSPLDRGAYEQYF; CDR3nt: TGTGCCAGCAGTCCCTTGGACAGGGGAGCCTACGAGCAGTACTTC
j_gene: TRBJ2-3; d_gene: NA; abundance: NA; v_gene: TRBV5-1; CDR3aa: CASSFLVSGLGDTQYF; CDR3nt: TGCGCCAGCAGCTTCTTGGTTAGCGGCCTTGGCGATACGCAGTATTTT
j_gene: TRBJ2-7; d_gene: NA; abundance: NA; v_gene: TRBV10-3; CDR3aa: CAIRRTTGSYEQYF; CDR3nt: TGTGCCATCAGAAGGACTACCGGCTCCTACGAGCAGTACTTC
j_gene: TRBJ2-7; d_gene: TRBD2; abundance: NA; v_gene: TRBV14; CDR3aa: CASSLSVISGRATYEQYF; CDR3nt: TGTGCCAGCAGCCTAAGTGTGATTAGCGGGAGGGCGACCTACGAGCAGTACTTC
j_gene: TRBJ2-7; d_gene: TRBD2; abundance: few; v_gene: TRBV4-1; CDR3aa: CASSQGVAGGSSYEQYF; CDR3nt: TGCGCCAGCAGCCAAGGGGTAGCGGGAGGTTCTTCTTACGAGCAGTACTTC
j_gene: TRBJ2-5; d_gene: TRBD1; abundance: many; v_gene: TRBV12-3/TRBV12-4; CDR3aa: CASRGTVAAGTQYF; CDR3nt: TGTGCCAGCAGGGGGACAGTCGCGGCCGGGACCCAGTACTTC
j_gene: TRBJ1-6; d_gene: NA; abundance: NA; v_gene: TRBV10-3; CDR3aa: CAIRPAGRNNSPLHF; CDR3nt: TGTGCCATCAGGCCGGCAGGGAGAAATAATTCACCCCTCCACTTT
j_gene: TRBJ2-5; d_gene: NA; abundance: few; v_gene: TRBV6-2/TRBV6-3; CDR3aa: CASSNSRETQYF; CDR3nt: TGTGCCAGCAGTAATAGCCGGGAGACCCAGTACTTC
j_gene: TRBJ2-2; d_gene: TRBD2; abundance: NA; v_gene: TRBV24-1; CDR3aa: CATSDPTSSSGRTGELFF; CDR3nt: TGTGCCACCAGTGATCCAACCTCTTCTAGCGGGAGAACCGGGGAGCTGTTTTTT
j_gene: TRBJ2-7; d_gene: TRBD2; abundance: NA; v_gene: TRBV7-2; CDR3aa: CASSLGGTSGPYEQYF; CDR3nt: TGTGCCAGCAGCTTAGGAGGGACTAGCGGTCCCTACGAGCAGTACTTC
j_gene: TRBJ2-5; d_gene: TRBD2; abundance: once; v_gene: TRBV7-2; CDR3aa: CASSAPGTSGKETQYF; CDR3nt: TGTGCCAGCAGCGCCCCCGGGACTAGCGGGAAAGAGACCCAGTACTTC
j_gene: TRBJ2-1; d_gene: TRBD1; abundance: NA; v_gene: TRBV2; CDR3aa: CASSYKDRGNEQFF; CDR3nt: TGTGCCAGCAGCTATAAGGACAGGGGGAATGAGCAGTTCTTC
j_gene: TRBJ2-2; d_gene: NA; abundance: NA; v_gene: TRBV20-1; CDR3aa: CSARFGGNGELFF; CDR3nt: TGCAGTGCTAGATTCGGGGGCAACGGGGAGCTGTTTTTT
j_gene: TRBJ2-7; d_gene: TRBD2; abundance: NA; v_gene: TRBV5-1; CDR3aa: CASSPGGAGEVEQYF; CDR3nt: TGCGCCAGCAGCCCGGGAGGAGCGGGTGAAGTGGAGCAGTACTTC
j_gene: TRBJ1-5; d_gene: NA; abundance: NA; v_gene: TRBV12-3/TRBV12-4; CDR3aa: CASSFGANQPQHF; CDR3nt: TGTGCCAGCAGTTTTGGGGCGAATCAGCCCCAGCATTTT
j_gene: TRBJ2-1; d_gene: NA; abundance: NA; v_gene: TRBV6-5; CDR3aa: CASSYSGASSYNEQFF; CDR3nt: TGTGCCAGCAGTTACTCAGGGGCTAGCTCCTACAATGAGCAGTTCTTC
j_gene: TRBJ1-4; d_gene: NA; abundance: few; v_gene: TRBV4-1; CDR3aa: CASSQDETVEKLFF; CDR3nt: TGCGCCAGCAGCCAAGATGAGACAGTAGAAAAACTGTTTTTT
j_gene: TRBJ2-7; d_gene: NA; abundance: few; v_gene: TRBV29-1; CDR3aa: CSVGWAHEQYF; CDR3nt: TGCAGCGTTGGTTGGGCTCACGAGCAGTACTTC
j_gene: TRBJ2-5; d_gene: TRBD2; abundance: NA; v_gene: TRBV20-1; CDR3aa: CSARSGSGETQYF; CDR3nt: TGCAGTGCTCGGAGCGGGAGTGGAGAGACCCAGTACTTC
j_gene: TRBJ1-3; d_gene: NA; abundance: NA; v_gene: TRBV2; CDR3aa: CASTTDGIRSGNTIYF; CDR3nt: TGTGCCAGCACGACGGACGGGATAAGATCTGGAAACACCATATATTTT
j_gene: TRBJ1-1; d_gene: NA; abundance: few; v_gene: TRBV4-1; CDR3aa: CASSQGYGGAETEAFF; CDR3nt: TGCGCCAGCAGCCAAGGATACGGGGGGGCTGAAACTGAAGCTTTCTTT
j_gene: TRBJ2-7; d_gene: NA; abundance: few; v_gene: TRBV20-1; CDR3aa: CSVPRRRETYEQYF; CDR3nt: TGCAGTGTCCCCCGGAGACGGGAGACCTACGAGCAGTACTTC
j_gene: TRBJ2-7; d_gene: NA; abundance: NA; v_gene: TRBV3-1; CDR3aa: CASSQEGVSGSYEQYF; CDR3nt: TGTGCCAGCAGCCAAGAAGGGGTCTCGGGATCATACGAGCAGTACTTC